What follows are 5 T cell receptor beta chains derived from one specimen sequenced in a study of shared clonotypes between healthy human individuals. Only in-frame clones appear in the TCRdb table, and some are missing; sequencing was by immunoSEQ multiplex PCR. The data hold some 200,000 clones, with approximately 92% observed a single time. The sequencing sample was made of naive CD4+ T cells sorted from blood. The sample's subset: CD45RA+ positively selected. The receptors were sampled from a woman aged 30 to 39 in good health.

The V and J genes are TRBV30 and TRBJ2-7; D is perhaps TRBD2 (6 bases). In germline, CDR1 is GTSNPN, CDR2 SVGIG (reference sequence). The CDR3 contains 14 residues. Trimming took 3 bases from V and 5 from J, leaving 17 bases between them. The CDR3 spells CAWRVADADNEQYF. CDR3 coding DNA: TGTGCCTGGAGGGTAGCGGATGCGGACAACGAGCAGTACTTC.

This chain uses TRBV4-1 with TRBJ2-1; 14 bases are shared with TRBD2. Per germline, CDR1 MGHRA and CDR2 YSYEKL. The CDR3 contains 15 residues. V was pared by 3 bases and J by 9 bases, with 4 bases of the junction left unmatched. In nucleotides, the CDR3 is TGCGCCAGCAGCCAGGGACTAGCGGGAGATGGTGAGCAGTTCTTC. This sequence encodes CASSQGLAGDGEQFF.

The chain joins TRBV2 to TRBJ2-5; no definite D call. The J call may not be correct, given that the DNA end is closer to TRBJ2-7. The CDR3 contains 12 residues. Per the germline V gene, CDR1 is SNHLY and CDR2 is FYNNEI. The CDR3 sequence: CASSVQFHEQYF. CDR3 nucleotides: TGTGCCAGCAGTGTTCAGTTCCACGAGCAGTACTTC.

The rearrangement joins TRBV5-4 to TRBJ1-2, with a possible D match to TRBD1 (5 bases). The V and J ends lost 10 bases and 6 bases respectively, with 22 bases between them. The CDR3 runs 14 residues. In germline, CDR1 is SGHNT, CDR2 YYREEE (reference sequence). The DNA of the CDR3 is TGTGCCGGAAAGCGGGACGGAACTTTTCATGGCTACACCTTC. Its protein product is CAGKRDGTFHGYTF.

On this clone itself: The germline gene is not matched at one end of the junction; a read error may be the cause. The rearrangement joins TRBV28 to TRBJ2-2; a possible D gene is TRBD2 (5 bases). The CDR3 spans 15 residues. Germline CDR1 MDHEN, CDR2 SYDVKM. The CDR3 DNA sequence: TGTGCCAGCAGTTTTCGTCGGGCGCGCACCGGGGAGCCGTTTTTT. Residues: CASSFRRARTGEPFF.